Included here is one TCR beta chain sequence, with context. As yet, its antigen is unknown. The data stem from a study of T cells in Graves' hyperthyroidism and ophthalmopathy. Overall study context: Blood was drawn when the patient was first diagnosed and still untreated. Study results and caveats: Ophthalmopathy and stable hyperthyroidism were separated by a 13 V-J model. Most expanded thyroid clonotypes above 0.001 also appeared in blood.

TCR beta CDR3 regions were amplified from RNA transcripts. TCR CDR3 regions were first amplified by RT-PCR with HTBI primers. MiXCR, applied by TCRdb to the multiplex PCR reads, yields one record per CDR3 protein. The sample has around 350,000 distinct CDR3 sequences; roughly 15% are singletons. Uncontrolled infection, other autoimmune disease, pregnancy or lactation led to exclusion. Sample: blood. The origin of this receptor is a woman in her sixties or seventies with Graves' ophthalmopathy.

The chain's CDR3 is CATRPGVTEAFF. The DNA for the CDR3 is TGTGCCACCCGCCCGGGAGTAACTGAAGCTTTCTTT. The rearrangement uses TRBV28 and TRBJ1-1, with no clear D. The CDR3 loop spans 12 amino acids. Between the trimmed V and J ends, which lost 10 bases and 5 bases, there was a span of 14 bases. Germline lookup yields CDR1 MDHEN and CDR2 SYDVKM.